This T cell receptor beta chain derives from a study of glioma-infiltrating T cells after dendritic cell vaccination. Across the whole study: Samples are from glioblastoma patients in Phase I and II dendritic cell vaccine trials.

The V end lost 4 bases, the J end lost 5 bases, and 9 bases lay between the germline ends. CDR3 length: 12 amino acids. CDR1 and CDR2 from the germline V gene are SGHRS and YFSETQ. Up to about 2 ug genomic DNA was used for TCRB CDR3 amplification. TCRdb keeps only in-frame clones here, not all; method: immunoSEQ multiplex PCR. This sample has 85,000 to 100,000 clones, with roughly 77% found just once. Time point noted: after dendritic cell vaccination, including at tumor progression/relapse. Before vaccination, two weeks after the third vaccination, and at progression, PBMC were collected. The chain employs TRBV5-1 and TRBJ1-1; possibly TRBD1 for D (6 bases). The TCR sequence derives from a human donor with glioblastoma. Specimen: blood, collected after dendritic cell vaccination. The CDR3 loop is CASSKQGTEAFF. In nucleotides, the CDR3 is TGCGCCAGCAGCAAGCAGGGGACTGAAGCTTTCTTT.